This T cell receptor beta chain was identified during a study of cytomegalovirus exposure and HLA in healthy donors. Comment on this clone: Its antigen is still unknown.

Unmatched junction bases numbered 12, after V lost 5 bases and J lost 0 bases. The CDR3 spans 18 residues. The germline gives CDR1 MNHNS, CDR2 SASEGT. Study findings and constraints: Specificity of three CMV-associated chains for CMV antigens was verified in vitro. Subsequent analysis found a tendency for first-cohort TCR clusters to co-occur within the 110 or so validation repertoires. Reports indicated that the classifier achieved high specificity and sensitivity in diagnosing cytomegalovirus status.

Using immunoSEQ multiplex PCR, the repertoire was profiled, and TCRdb retains in-frame clones only, with some absent. The table lists 180,000 or so clones, 80% to 90% of them singletons, with around 15% in the top ten. The chain links TRBV6-1 to TRBJ2-3, with TRBD2 identical over 9 bases. Sequencing input: PBMCs. The receptor comes from a woman aged 30 to 39 in good health and CMV-seropositive. The CDR3 reads CASSKGLASYTSTDTQYF. The CDR3 DNA sequence: TGTGCCAGCAGTAAAGGACTAGCGTCTTACACAAGCACAGATACGCAGTATTTT.